Included here is one TCR beta chain sequence, with context. What it binds is unknown. This sample is drawn from a study of Tregs in tolerant kidney transplant recipients. An overnight rest at 37°C with about 220 IU/ml IL-2 preceded regulatory T cell sorting from thawed PBMCs. Profiling relied on immunoSEQ multiplex PCR, and the TCRdb table lists in-frame clones only, not all of them. The data show around 20,000 clones, with about four fifths seen just once and more than 2% held by the top ten. Study-wide results and caveats: Tregs expanded with activated donor B cells seemed most donor-specific.

Trimming at V came to 5 bases and at J to 4 bases, leaving 6 bases not matched to a gene. CDR1 SEHNR and CDR2 FQNEAQ come from the germline V gene (reference sequence). This CDR3 contains 14 residues. This receptor was identified in a human donor in good health. V usage is TRBV7-9 and J usage is TRBJ1-2; 8 bases line up with TRBD1. Sequenced sample: Tregs from blood. DNA for the CDR3: TGTGCCAGCAGCCGACAGGGGTTTGGCTATGGCTACACCTTC. Its translation: CASSRQGFGYGYTF.